This is a list of T cell receptor beta chains from one sample in a study of early T cells in non-severe SARS-CoV-2 infection. TCRdb recomputed calls from the 5' RACE reads with MiXCR, one row per CDR3 protein. The table has roughly 58,000 distinct CDR3 sequences, roughly an eighth seen once; the top ten hold around 1.4%. The sequencing input was whole blood. The source of these receptors is an adult who was a healthcare worker with PCR-confirmed SARS-CoV-2 infection or an uninfected control (not recorded which). Each CDR3 is given with its conserved first and last residue. The D gene is left open where the match is weak. Rows may omit the clone size; those that give it use once, few, many or a size class.

J | size | V | D | CDR3 | DNA
TRBJ2-7 | many | TRBV7-9 | NA | CASSLDSFNSYEQYF | TGTGCCAGCAGCCTCGACAGCTTTAACTCCTACGAGCAGTACTTC
TRBJ2-7 | few | TRBV14 | TRBD2 | CASSEGLAGGQEYEQYF | TGTGCCAGCAGCGAGGGACTAGCGGGGGGGCAAGAATACGAGCAGTACTTC
TRBJ2-7 | many | TRBV30 | NA | CAWMGRTPYEQYF | TGTGCCTGGATGGGTAGGACACCCTACGAGCAGTACTTC
TRBJ1-2 | many | TRBV6-1 | NA | CASSELGGRSYGYTF | TGTGCCAGCAGTGAATTAGGGGGTCGTTCCTATGGCTACACCTTC
TRBJ1-1 | NA | TRBV7-2 | NA | CASSSRTFNTEAFF | TGTGCCAGCAGCTCACGGACCTTCAACACTGAAGCTTTCTTT
TRBJ2-3 | many | TRBV9 | TRBD1 | CASSPRTGGGDTQYF | TGTGCCAGCAGCCCCCGGACAGGGGGAGGGGATACGCAGTATTTT
TRBJ1-5 | NA | TRBV6-1 | NA | CASLLSPNQPQHF | TGTGCCAGTCTCCTCTCCCCCAATCAGCCCCAGCATTTT
TRBJ2-7 | few | TRBV12-3/TRBV12-4 | NA | CASSDISGEQYF | TGTGCCAGCTCGGACATATCGGGCGAGCAGTACTTC
TRBJ2-7 | many | TRBV10-2 | TRBD2 | CASMRGPSGANIYEQYF | TGCGCCAGCATGAGGGGTCCTAGCGGAGCGAACATTTACGAGCAGTACTTC
TRBJ2-7 | NA | TRBV9 | NA | CASSVGGDRSYEQYF | TGTGCCAGCAGCGTAGGCGGGGACCGATCCTACGAGCAGTACTTC
TRBJ2-3 | many | TRBV4-3 | NA | CASSQVPMGGAQTFTDTQYF | TGCGCCAGCAGCCAAGTTCCGATGGGGGGGGCCCAAACATTCACAGATACGCAGTATTTT
TRBJ1-1 | NA | TRBV10-2 | NA | CASNLLGDPRNTEAFF | TGCGCCAGCAACCTCCTAGGGGACCCAAGGAACACTGAAGCTTTCTTT
TRBJ1-1 | NA | TRBV20-1 | NA | CSASSNTEAFF | TGCAGTGCTAGCTCGAACACTGAAGCTTTCTTT
TRBJ2-1 | few | TRBV27 | TRBD2 | CASRPILLAGVYNEQFF | TGTGCCAGCAGGCCAATACTACTAGCGGGGGTCTACAATGAGCAGTTCTTC
TRBJ2-1 | few | TRBV24-1 | NA | CATGGVGENEQFF | TGTGCCACCGGCGGGGTAGGGGAAAATGAGCAGTTCTTC
TRBJ1-5 | once | TRBV6-2/TRBV6-3 | TRBD1 | CASSPRTGGAFQPQHF | TGTGCCAGCAGTCCCCGGACAGGGGGCGCCTTCCAGCCCCAGCATTTT
TRBJ2-2 | NA | TRBV18 | NA | CASSPRQGGPTGELFF | TGTGCCAGCTCACCACGGCAGGGTGGTCCCACCGGGGAGCTGTTTTTT